The 2 T cell receptor beta chains in this list originate from one sample, sequenced in a study of blood T cell repertoires in COVID-19. Repertoires were generated with immunoSEQ multiplex PCR, while TCRdb's copy carries only in-frame clones and drops some. The repertoire holds about 90,000 clones, with 75% to 90% as singletons. The specimen was peripheral blood. The receptors originated from a man older than 75 with active or convalescent COVID-19.

The chain recombines TRBV4-2 with TRBJ2-7, with D maybe TRBD1 (5 bases). V lost 0 bases and J lost 5, with 14 bases in between. This CDR3 spans 15 amino acids. The germline CDR1 and CDR2 sequences are LGHNA and YNFKEQ. The CDR3 DNA follows: TGTGCCAGCAGCCAAGACAGGGCTGTTATCAACGAGCAGTACTTC. Encoded protein: CASSQDRAVINEQYF.

The chain recombines TRBV4-2 with TRBJ2-1, with 8 nucleotides matching TRBD1. The CDR3 is 16 residues long. V gave up 0 bases and J gave up 6 bases; unmatched junction bases: 7. In germline, CDR1 is LGHNA, CDR2 YNFKEQ. CDR3 sequence: CASSQDTGGLGNEQFF. The CDR3 nucleotides are TGTGCCAGCAGCCAAGATACAGGGGGTCTTGGCAATGAGCAGTTCTTC.